This T cell receptor beta chain appears in the sequencing data of a study of vaccination and CD4 T cells after COVID-19. Regarding the study as a whole: Among those convalescent, a median around 86% of reactive clones emerged solely post-vaccination.

For this clonotype: Its antigen is unidentified.

As for treatment: roughly 10-day PBMC culture with coronavirus spike peptide pools or control peptides (ViraFEST assay). Antigen-specific T cells were expanded with peptide pools by ViraFEST, and TCRs were then sequenced. Oncomine TCR Beta short-read sequencing was applied to DNA from cultured CD4+ T cells. MiXCR, run by TCRdb on the PCR reads, gives a single entry per CDR3 protein. The table includes over 10,000 distinct CDR3 sequences, about two fifths detected once. With V trimmed by 7 bases and J by 6 bases, 6 bases remained unmatched. Germline lookup yields CDR1 SNHLY and CDR2 FYNNEI. This CDR3 has 13 amino acids.

The receptor was derived from a human donor who had recovered from COVID-19. V and J are TRBV2 and TRBJ1-2, with 9 bases aligning to TRBD1. The source was CD4+ T cells from blood, cultured in vitro, collected after SARS-CoV-2 vaccination. This CDR3 is CASKPTGGDGYTF. Written as DNA, the CDR3 is TGTGCCAGCAAGCCGACAGGGGGTGATGGCTACACCTTC. The full variable domain, completed using reference TRBV2 and TRBJ1-2, is EPEVTQTPSHQVTQMGQEVILRCVPISNHLYFYWYRQILGQKVEFLVSFYNNEISEKSEIFDDQFSVERPDGSNFTLKIRSTKLEDSAMYFCASKPTGGDGYTFGSGTRLTVV.